The 25 T cell receptor beta chains reported below all come from one sample, sequenced in a study of siplizumab effects on memory and regulatory T cells. Generated by immunoSEQ multiplex PCR, the TCRdb table keeps only in-frame clones and is missing some. The profile shows 100,000 or so clones, around 90% of them singletons. Sample: Tregs sorted from blood. These receptors were taken from a human donor in good health.

This chain connects TRBV11-2 to TRBJ2-7; no firm D call. The V and J ends lost 8 bases and 7 bases respectively, with 9 bases between them. The CDR3 extends over 10 amino acids. Germline V gene data show CDR1 as SGHAT and CDR2 as FQNNGV. The DNA for the CDR3 is TGTGCCAGCTCTCACTATGAGCAGTACTTC. Translating gives CASSHYEQYF.

The gene calls are TRBV9 and TRBJ2-2; no clear D. Germline V gene lookup returns CDR1 SGDLS and CDR2 YYNGEE. Between the trimmed V and J ends, which lost 3 bases and 5 bases, there was a span of 11 bases. This CDR3 contains 14 residues. CDR3 amino acids: CASSGLGDTGELFF. In DNA form, the CDR3 reads TGTGCCAGCAGCGGACTCGGAGATACCGGGGAGCTGTTTTTT.

V and J are TRBV6-6 and TRBJ1-5, with D unresolved. Per the germline V gene, CDR1 is MNHNY and CDR2 is SVGAGI (reference sequence). The CDR3 is 16 amino acids. V was trimmed by 0 bases and J by 3 bases, leaving 12 bases between them. The DNA for the CDR3 is TGTGCCAGCAGTTACTCATTCGCTAGGGACAATCAGCCCCAGCATTTT. Translation: CASSYSFARDNQPQHF.

The gene calls are TRBV5-8 and TRBJ1-1, with D perhaps matching TRBD1 (5 bases). The V gene's germline CDR1 is SGHTS and CDR2 YDEGEE. The CDR3 is 14 amino acids. Between the trimmed V and J ends, which lost 4 bases and 1 base, there was a span of 11 bases. CDR3 protein: CASSLLGGNTEAFF. The CDR3 bases are TGTGCCAGCAGCCTCCTCGGGGGGAACACTGAAGCTTTCTTT.

The genes are TRBV7-8 and TRBJ2-3; no reliable D call. The CDR3 is 13 amino acids. V was cut by 1 base and J by 6 bases, with 8 bases left in between. CDR1 and CDR2 from the germline V gene are SGHVS and FQNEAQ. CDR3 nucleotide sequence: TGTGCCAGCAGCTTAGAGCACGGGGATACGCAGTATTTT. Translated: CASSLEHGDTQYF.

J is TRBJ1-2 and V is TRBV2, with a possible D match to TRBD1 (5 bases). CDR1 is SNHLY and CDR2 is FYNNEI in the germline V gene. The CDR3 is 15 residues long. Deletions cut 2 bases from V and 4 bases from J, with 14 bases between. DNA for the CDR3: TGTGCCAGCAGTGAAACCGGGGCAGAACTCTATGGCTACACCTTC. This codes for CASSETGAELYGYTF.

This clone was counted a few times. The gene calls are TRBV5-6 and TRBJ1-2; no reliable D call. CDR1 and CDR2 (germline): SGHDT, YYEEEE. CDR3 length: 15 amino acids. The ends were cut back, 2 bases at V and 4 bases at J, with 15 bases in the middle. CDR3 loop: CASSLAPSSLYGYTF. For the CDR3, the DNA is TGTGCCAGCAGCTTAGCGCCGTCCTCTCTCTATGGCTACACCTTC.

This chain uses TRBV6-5 with TRBJ2-7, with 7 bases lining up with TRBD1. CDR1 MNHEY and CDR2 SVGAGI come from the germline V gene. Trimming took 2 bases from V and 0 from J; bases not matched to a gene: 4. The CDR3 loop spans 15 amino acids. The CDR3 DNA reads TGTGCCAGCAGTTACGGGCAGGGGGTCTCCTACGAGCAGTACTTC. It codes for CASSYGQGVSYEQYF.

J is TRBJ2-5 and V is TRBV30; D is uncertain. This CDR3 spans 12 amino acids. Trimming stripped 6 bases from V and 5 bases from J, with 13 bases between. CDR1 and CDR2 (germline): GTSNPN, SVGIG (reference sequence). Written as DNA, the CDR3 is TGTGCCTGTTCTGGGGTCATGGAGACCCAGTACTTC. It translates to CACSGVMETQYF.

This chain connects TRBV7-8 to TRBJ2-7; 8 nucleotides line up with TRBD2. CDR1 and CDR2 (germline): SGHVS, FQNEAQ. CDR3 length equals 15 residues. Unmatched junction bases numbered 11, after V lost 5 bases and J lost 5 bases. This CDR3 reads CASSPGLVTNDEQYF. CDR3 bases: TGTGCCAGCAGCCCGGGACTAGTCACCAACGACGAGCAGTACTTC.

J is TRBJ2-7 and V is TRBV28; the D gene is possibly TRBD2 (6 bases). The CDR3 covers 11 residues. Per the germline V gene, CDR1 is MDHEN and CDR2 is SYDVKM. V gave up 6 bases and J gave up 7 bases, with 10 bases separating them. The CDR3: CASSWAGEQYF. Here the CDR3 DNA reads TGTGCCAGCAGCTGGGCGGGGGAGCAGTACTTC.

This chain joins TRBV18 and TRBJ2-3, with 7 bases identical to TRBD1. Per the germline V gene, CDR1 is KGHSH and CDR2 is LQKENI. The CDR3 runs 15 residues. V trimming: 3 bases; J trimming: 2 bases; junction bases outside the gene matches: 5. The chain's CDR3 is CASSPGTVITDTQYF. Written as DNA, the CDR3 is TGTGCCAGCTCACCCGGGACAGTAATCACAGATACGCAGTATTTT.

This chain connects TRBV19 to TRBJ1-5, with D perhaps matching TRBD1 (6 bases). This CDR3 is built from 16 residues. Trimming took off 4 bases at V and 0 bases at J, with 13 bases between the two ends. CDR1 is LNHDA and CDR2 is SQIVND in the germline V gene (reference sequence). CDR3 DNA: TGTGCCAGTAGTACCCCCGGGGGCGGTAGCAATCAGCCCCAGCATTTT. It yields the protein CASSTPGGGSNQPQHF.

The chain joins TRBV18 to TRBJ1-5; tentatively, D is TRBD1 (6 bases). Germline V gene data show CDR1 as KGHSH and CDR2 as LQKENI. V was shortened by 2 bases and J by 4 bases, with 12 bases between the two germline ends. This CDR3 has 15 amino acids. DNA of the CDR3: TGTGCCAGCTCACCAAACACACAGGGTAATCAGCCCCAGCATTTT. Protein product: CASSPNTQGNQPQHF. Full variable domain (remainder filled in from reference TRBV18 and TRBJ1-5): NAGVMQNPRHLVRRRGQEARLRCSPMKGHSHVYWYRQLPEEGLKFMVYLQKENIIDESGMPKERFSAEFPKEGPSILRIQQVVRGDSAAYFCASSPNTQGNQPQHFGDGTRLSIL.

This clone was picked up a small number of times. The V call is TRBV6-1, the J call TRBJ2-5; 12 bases agree with TRBD1. Germline lookup yields CDR1 MNHNS and CDR2 SASEGT. The CDR3 extends over 16 amino acids. Trimming cost V 2 bases and J 5 bases; bases outside gene matches: 6. The CDR3 DNA follows: TGTGCCAGCAGTGAATTGGGACAGGGGGCTTGGGAGACCCAGTACTTC. Translating gives CASSELGQGAWETQYF.

The gene calls are TRBV5-6 and TRBJ2-3, with 8 bases aligning to TRBD1. Per germline, CDR1 SGHDT and CDR2 YYEEEE. The CDR3 covers 15 residues. With V trimmed by 0 bases and J by 3 bases, 3 bases remained unmatched. CDR3: CASSLETGATDTQYF. CDR3 DNA: TGTGCCAGCAGCTTGGAGACAGGGGCTACAGATACGCAGTATTTT.

The V and J genes are TRBV27 and TRBJ2-5; TRBD2 might be the D (5 bases). The tail of the sequence fits TRBJ2-7 better, so the J call may be wrong. Germline CDR1 reads MNHEY; CDR2 reads SMNVEV (reference sequence). The CDR3 extends over 16 amino acids. The chain's CDR3 is CASKSRDSPYISEQYF. The CDR3 coding sequence is TGTGCCAGCAAGTCCCGGGATTCTCCCTATATTAGCGAGCAGTACTTC.

The chain recombines TRBV28 with TRBJ2-1; D is possibly TRBD2 (6 bases). Trimming took off 6 bases at V and 14 bases at J, with 20 bases between the two ends. Germline CDR1 is MDHEN and CDR2 is SYDVKM. The CDR3 is made up of 13 amino acids. The CDR3 DNA follows: TGTGCCAGCAGACGGGATGTGGGGGGAAGGAAGTTCTTC. Its translation is CASRRDVGGRKFF.

The chain links TRBV6-5 to TRBJ1-4, with D unclear. V gave up 0 bases and J gave up 8 bases, with 7 bases separating them. CDR1 is MNHEY and CDR2 is SVGAGI in the germline V gene. CDR3 size: 13 residues. The chain's CDR3 is CASSYSLGEKLFF. The CDR3 DNA sequence: TGTGCCAGCAGTTACTCGTTGGGGGAAAAACTGTTTTTT.

The chain combines TRBV20-1 with TRBJ2-5, with a weak D call TRBD1 (5 bases). CDR1 DFQATT and CDR2 SNEGSKA come from the germline V gene (reference sequence). CDR3 length: 11 amino acids. V lost 6 bases and J 0 bases, leaving 5 bases between the germline ends. CDR3 amino acids: CSARDQETQYF. The CDR3 DNA reads TGCAGTGCCAGGGACCAAGAGACCCAGTACTTC.

This chain uses TRBV11-1 with TRBJ1-2, with D possibly being TRBD1 (6 bases). CDR3 length equals 14 residues. With 5 bases removed from V and 4 bases from J, the gap between germline ends came to 14 bases. Germline V gene sequence: CDR1 SGHAT, CDR2 FQDESV (reference sequence). The CDR3 loop is CASSRGVGGYGYTF. CDR3 bases: TGTGCCAGCAGCCGCGGGGTAGGGGGCTATGGCTACACCTTC.

The chain joins TRBV6-5 to TRBJ1-1; D remains unclear. Looked up from germline, CDR1 is MNHEY and CDR2 is SVGAGI. The CDR3 covers 15 residues. The ends were cut back, 0 bases at V and 4 bases at J, with 12 bases in the middle. The CDR3: CASSYSTATSTEAFF. The CDR3 DNA sequence: TGTGCCAGCAGTTACTCGACCGCCACGTCCACTGAAGCTTTCTTT.

The chain employs TRBV7-8 and TRBJ1-2; a weak D match, TRBD1 (5 bases). The CDR3 is 13 amino acids. The V end was cut by 5 bases, the J end by 5 bases, with 12 bases between. Germline CDR1 reads SGHVS; CDR2 reads FQNEAQ. CDR3 amino acids: CASSTGTDYGYTF. The DNA for the CDR3 is TGTGCCAGCAGCACCGGGACGGATTATGGCTACACCTTC.

V gene TRBV11-1 combines with J gene TRBJ2-5; 8 nucleotides align to TRBD1. The CDR3 extends over 17 amino acids. The germline gives CDR1 SGHAT, CDR2 FQDESV (reference sequence). V gave up 5 bases and J gave up 2 bases; unmatched junction bases: 13. CDR3 DNA: TGTGCCAGCAGCCGACCTCGGACAGGGAGCGAACAAGAGACCCAGTACTTC. It translates to CASSRPRTGSEQETQYF. Variable domain in full (rest from reference TRBV11-1 and TRBJ2-5): EAEVAQSPRYKITEKSQAVAFWCDPISGHATLYWYRQILGQGPELLVQFQDESVVDDSQLPKDRFSAERLKGVDSTLKIQPAELGDSAMYLCASSRPRTGSEQETQYFGPGTRLLVL.

The gene calls are TRBV2 and TRBJ2-2; 10 bases are a match to TRBD2. CDR3 length: 15 residues. Germline CDR1 and CDR2: SNHLY and FYNNEI. With V trimmed by 7 bases and J by 1 base, 3 bases remained unmatched. The CDR3 is CASNLAGVNTGELFF. The CDR3, as DNA: TGTGCCAGCAATCTAGCGGGGGTGAACACCGGGGAGCTGTTTTTT. Supplemented by reference TRBV2 and TRBJ2-2, the full variable domain reads EPEVTQTPSHQVTQMGQEVILRCVPISNHLYFYWYRQILGQKVEFLVSFYNNEISEKSEIFDDQFSVERPDGSNFTLKIRSTKLEDSAMYFCASNLAGVNTGELFFGEGSRLTVL.